This passage covers 32 T cell receptor beta chains from one sample sequenced in a study of STAT5B mutations in CD4+ large granular lymphocyte leukemia. TCRdb's copy holds only in-frame clones and misses some; the assay was immunoSEQ multiplex PCR. The data contain approximately 4,500 clones, 76% of them singletons. Sequencing was performed on PBMCs. The origin of the receptors is a man in his sixties or seventies with CD4+ T-cell large granular lymphocyte leukemia.

The chain links TRBV4-1 to TRBJ2-2, with 11 bases aligning to TRBD2. Germline V gene data show CDR1 as MGHRA and CDR2 as YSYEKL. The CDR3 contains 16 residues. The trim removed 4 bases at V and 4 bases at J, leaving 5 bases unmatched. In DNA, the CDR3 is TGCGCCAGCAGCCCTTATACTAGCGGGAGCACCGGGGAGCTGTTTTTT. Its translation: CASSPYTSGSTGELFF.

The chain's CDR3 is CASSDSAVTEAFF. The CDR3 DNA reads as TGTGCCAGCAGTGACTCGGCGGTAACTGAAGCTTTCTTT. The chain combines TRBV6-4 with TRBJ1-1; D gene unclear. Germline V gene sequence: CDR1 MRHNA, CDR2 SNTAGT. V shed 0 bases and J shed 5 bases, with 7 bases lying between them. The CDR3 has 13 amino acids.

This chain links TRBV4-3 with TRBJ2-1; TRBD2 agrees at 11 bases. Germline V gene sequence: CDR1 LGHNA, CDR2 YSLEER. V was clipped by 3 bases and J by 3 bases; unmatched bases: 1. CDR3 length equals 15 residues. The CDR3 reads CASSQGLAVYNEQFF. DNA of the CDR3: TGCGCCAGCAGCCAGGGACTAGCGGTCTACAATGAGCAGTTCTTC.

The chain is built from TRBV7-9 and TRBJ2-7; D remains unclear. This CDR3 has 12 residues. The germline V gene has CDR1 SEHNR and CDR2 FQNEAQ (reference sequence). Trimming took 2 bases from V and 3 from J, leaving 5 bases between them. The DNA of the CDR3 is TGTGCCAGCAGCTTACAGAACTACGAGCAGTACTTC. Translation gives CASSLQNYEQYF. Drawing the rest from reference TRBV7-9 and TRBJ2-7, the complete variable domain is DTGVSQNPRHKITKRGQNVTFRCDPISEHNRLYWYRQTLGQGPEFLTYFQNEAQLEKSRLLSDRFSAERPKGSFSTLEIQRTEQGDSAMYLCASSLQNYEQYFGPGTRLTVT.

This chain uses TRBV9 with TRBJ2-7; possibly TRBD1 or TRBD2 for D (5 bases each). Germline V gene lookup returns CDR1 SGDLS and CDR2 YYNGEE. The CDR3 has 13 amino acids. V was cut by 1 base and J by 5 bases, with 10 bases left in between. Here the CDR3 reads CASSVTGTNEQYF. CDR3 coding DNA: TGTGCCAGCAGCGTAACGGGGACCAACGAGCAGTACTTC.

The chain combines TRBV15 with TRBJ2-5; 12 bases agree with TRBD1. Germline V gene lookup returns CDR1 LNHNV and CDR2 YYDKDF (reference sequence). V trimming: 8 bases; J trimming: 5 bases; junction bases outside the gene matches: 6. This CDR3 region has 14 residues. CDR3 sequence reads: CATRGDRGLETQYF. Written as DNA, the CDR3 is TGTGCCACCCGGGGGGACAGGGGGCTTGAGACCCAGTACTTC. Full variable domain (remainder filled in from reference TRBV15 and TRBJ2-5): DAMVIQNPRYQVTQFGKPVTLSCSQTLNHNVMYWYQQKSSQAPKLLFHYYDKDFNNEADTPDNFQSRRPNTSFCFLDIRSPGLGDTAMYLCATRGDRGLETQYFGPGTRLLVL.

This clone was seen a few times. The V and J genes are TRBV5-6 and TRBJ1-2; D is undetermined. Between the trimmed V and J ends, which lost 4 bases and 8 bases, there was a span of 12 bases. The CDR3 consists of 12 residues. Germline CDR1 and CDR2: SGHDT and YYEEEE. The CDR3 sequence is CASSPGLAGYTF. CDR3 DNA sequence: TGTGCCAGCAGCCCCGGACTGGCAGGCTACACCTTC.

The V and J genes are TRBV27 and TRBJ2-5; 8 bases align to TRBD2. Trimming cost V 8 bases and J 5 bases; bases outside gene matches: 13. The germline V gene encodes CDR1 MNHEY and CDR2 SMNVEV (reference sequence). The CDR3 has 15 residues. In DNA, the CDR3 is TGTGCCAGCGCATTTACCGGGACTAGGAGCGAGACCCAGTACTTC. This gives the protein CASAFTGTRSETQYF.

The rearrangement joins TRBV5-8 to TRBJ1-5, with D unclear. CDR1 is SGHTS, CDR2 YDEGEE, per germline. This CDR3 is built from 16 residues. Trimming pared 4 bases from V and 2 bases from J, leaving 16 bases between. The DNA for the CDR3 is TGTGCCAGCAGCCCCCGCCCTAACGATGGCAATCAGCCCCAGCATTTT. It codes for CASSPRPNDGNQPQHF.

This chain links TRBV5-6 with TRBJ1-1; D remains ambiguous. Per the germline V gene, CDR1 is SGHDT and CDR2 is YYEEEE. Trimming removed 1 base at V and 11 bases at J, with 15 bases between. The CDR3 runs 13 residues. CDR3 nucleotides: TGTGCCAGCAGCTTGAGGAAACGCTATGGGGCTTTCTTT. Amino acid sequence: CASSLRKRYGAFF.

The chain employs TRBV29-1 and TRBJ2-7, with TRBD1 as a possible D gene (5 bases). This CDR3 comprises 15 residues. V was cut by 0 bases and J by 2 bases, with 14 bases left in between. The germline CDR1 and CDR2 sequences are SQVTM and ANQGSEA. The CDR3 is CSVEDQGQGTYEQYF. CDR3 nucleotides: TGCAGCGTTGAAGATCAAGGACAAGGGACCTACGAGCAGTACTTC.

Notes on this clone: The junction departs from the called germline gene at one end, perhaps through a read error. This chain joins TRBV7-6 and TRBJ1-1; no reliable D call. From germline, CDR1 is SGHVS and CDR2 FNYEAQ. The CDR3 sequence is 8 residues long. CDR3 sequence reads: CASSHIRF. CDR3 in DNA: TGTGCCAGCAGTCACATTCGGTTT.

The CDR3: CASSLGTGNGYTF. The CDR3 region has the DNA TGTGCCAGCAGTCTGGGGACAGGGAATGGCTACACCTTC. The V call is TRBV7-2, the J call TRBJ1-2; 9 bases agree with TRBD1. Unmatched junction bases numbered 5, after V lost 6 bases and J lost 6 bases. Germline values: CDR1 SGHTA, CDR2 FQGNSA. The CDR3 contains 13 residues.

This clone was recorded a few times. This rearrangement joins TRBV5-1 to TRBJ2-3; D not certain. This CDR3 region has 17 residues. Germline values: CDR1 SGHRS, CDR2 YFSETQ. Trimming removed 0 bases from V and 4 bases from J, with 18 bases in between. This CDR3 is CASSLVPFPFLADTQYF. The CDR3, as DNA: TGCGCCAGCAGCTTGGTCCCTTTCCCCTTCTTGGCAGATACGCAGTATTTT.

The chain uses TRBV4-1 and TRBJ2-3; TRBD2 matches 12 bases. V lost 0 bases to trimming and J lost 4 bases; unmatched junction nucleotides: 2. The CDR3 has 16 residues. In germline, CDR1 is MGHRA, CDR2 YSYEKL. CDR3 residues: CASSQEGLAGADTQYF. CDR3 nucleotide sequence: TGCGCCAGCAGCCAAGAGGGACTAGCGGGCGCAGATACGCAGTATTTT.

This clone was observed a handful of times. The chain couples TRBV7-9 to TRBJ1-2; no definite D call. Germline CDR1 and CDR2: SEHNR and FQNEAQ (reference sequence). Trimming pared 1 base from V and 6 bases from J, leaving 6 bases between. The CDR3 covers 12 residues. This chain's CDR3 is CASSLGGDGYTF. The CDR3 region has the DNA TGTGCCAGCAGCTTAGGGGGAGATGGCTACACCTTC.

The rearrangement joins TRBV13 to TRBJ2-1; a possible D gene is TRBD1 (5 bases). The ends were cut back, 4 bases at V and 0 bases at J, with 7 bases in the middle. Germline-derived CDR1 and CDR2 are PRHDT and FYEKMQ (reference sequence). CDR3 length: 14 amino acids. CDR3 coding DNA: TGTGCCAGCAGCTCCGACAGCTCCTACAATGAGCAGTTCTTC. The encoded protein is CASSSDSSYNEQFF.

The chain couples TRBV5-1 to TRBJ2-3; TRBD2 aligns across 10 bases. The germline CDR1 and CDR2 sequences are SGHRS and YFSETQ. Trimming took 4 bases from V and 4 from J; bases not matched to a gene: 9. The CDR3 is 16 residues long. In DNA form, the CDR3 reads TGCGCCAGCAGCCCTGAGCGGGGGGGCCGGGCAGATACGCAGTATTTT. This translates into CASSPERGGRADTQYF.

V gene TRBV5-5 combines with J gene TRBJ2-2; D gene ambiguous. V was pared by 3 bases and J by 6 bases, with 15 bases between. The CDR3 length is 15 residues. Germline V gene data show CDR1 as SGHKS and CDR2 as YYEKEE (reference sequence). The CDR3 loop reads CASSSQTRKAGELFF. CDR3 DNA sequence: TGTGCCAGCAGCTCCCAAACACGGAAAGCCGGGGAGCTGTTTTTT.

CDR3 DNA sequence: TGTGCCAGCAGCCTGGGGTTGTGGGCAGGGGGCTCCTACGAGCAGTACTTC. It specifies CASSLGLWAGGSYEQYF. The chain recombines TRBV5-6 with TRBJ2-7; 7 nucleotides match TRBD1. CDR3 length: 17 amino acids. With 4 bases clipped from V and 0 bases from J, the junction kept 13 bases outside the gene matches. CDR1 is SGHDT, CDR2 YYEEEE, per germline.

The chain joins TRBV5-4 to TRBJ2-1, with 12 bases aligning to TRBD2. Germline-derived CDR1 and CDR2 are SGHNT and YYREEE (reference sequence). The CDR3 spans 14 residues. The V and J ends lost 5 bases and 5 bases, in that order; junction bases with no gene match: 2. The CDR3 loop is CASSRLAGDNEQFF. CDR3 DNA sequence: TGTGCCAGCAGTCGACTAGCGGGAGACAATGAGCAGTTCTTC. The complete variable domain, with remaining parts taken from reference TRBV5-4 and TRBJ2-1, reads ETGVTQSPTHLIKTRGQQVTLRCSSQSGHNTVSWYQQALGQGPQFIFQYYREEENGRGNFPPRFSGLQFPNYSSELNVNALELDDSALYLCASSRLAGDNEQFFGPGTRLTVL.

With respect to this clone: At one end, the junction sequence differs from germline, possibly due to a read error. The chain carries TRBV6-5 and TRBJ2-7; D is unresolved. CDR1 and CDR2 (germline): MNHEY, SVGAGI. The CDR3 has 11 residues. The CDR3 spells CASSYGGEAVF. The CDR3 coding sequence is TGTGCCAGCAGTTATGGCGGTGAGGCCGTATTC.

Only a few counts were recorded for this clone. The chain recombines TRBV19 with TRBJ2-3; 11 bases are a match to TRBD1. V was pared by 7 bases and J by 4 bases, with 1 base of the junction left unmatched. The germline gives CDR1 LNHDA, CDR2 SQIVND (reference sequence). The CDR3 is made up of 13 amino acids. The DNA for the CDR3 is TGTGCCAGTACGGGACAGGGGGCAGATACGCAGTATTTT. Translated, it gives CASTGQGADTQYF.

The V call is TRBV10-3, the J call TRBJ2-3, with D perhaps assigned TRBD1 or TRBD2 (5 bases each). V dropped 3 bases and J dropped 15 bases, with 19 bases sitting between them. Germline V lookup: CDR1 ENHRY, CDR2 SYGVKD. CDR3 length: 13 residues. The CDR3 sequence is CAISEGDLKNRYF. CDR3 sequence (DNA): TGTGCCATCAGTGAAGGGGACCTTAAAAACCGCTATTTT.

The V call is TRBV6-5, the J call TRBJ1-5; possibly TRBD1 for D (6 bases). Trimming shortened V by 0 bases and J by 6 bases, and 12 bases separated the two germline ends. Germline V gene lookup returns CDR1 MNHEY and CDR2 SVGAGI. The CDR3 is 15 residues long. CDR3 sequence (DNA): TGTGCCAGCAGTTACTCGGCAGGGGAGATTCAGCCCCAGCATTTT. It is translated as CASSYSAGEIQPQHF.

This chain uses TRBV2 with TRBJ1-3; D not resolved. Trimming pared 8 bases from V and 0 bases from J, leaving 17 bases between. CDR1 and CDR2 (germline): SNHLY, FYNNEI. The CDR3 consists of 16 residues. CDR3 sequence reads: CASFRGRSVSGNTIYF. The DNA of the CDR3 is TGTGCCAGCTTCCGTGGGAGGTCTGTCTCTGGAAACACCATATATTTT.

The rearrangement links TRBV19 to TRBJ2-1; TRBD2 matches 8 bases. Germline V gene sequence: CDR1 LNHDA, CDR2 SQIVND (reference sequence). The CDR3 loop spans 15 amino acids. The junction had 10 bases not matched to a gene; V was cut back by 5 bases and J by 7 bases. CDR3 bases: TGTGCCAGTAGTGTGGGACTAGTCGGCGTTAATGAGCAGTTCTTC. Translation gives CASSVGLVGVNEQFF.

The chain recombines TRBV6-6 with TRBJ2-2, with D possibly matching TRBD2 (6 bases). V was shortened by 8 bases and J by 7 bases, with 23 bases between the two germline ends. The CDR3 extends over 16 amino acids. CDR1 and CDR2 from the germline V gene are MNHNY and SVGAGI (reference sequence). In DNA, the CDR3 is TGTGCCAGCTGGGAGATTAGCGGAGCTGGGGTCGGGGAGCTGTTTTTT. Its translation is CASWEISGAGVGELFF.

J is TRBJ2-2 and V is TRBV5-5; the D gene could be TRBD1 or TRBD2 (5 bases each). Trimming pared 6 bases from V and 6 bases from J, leaving 21 bases between. Per germline, CDR1 SGHKS and CDR2 YYEKEE (reference sequence). The CDR3 is made up of 16 amino acids. For the CDR3, the DNA is TGTGCCAGCACCGATCCCGGGGCCAGAGCGGCCGGGGAGCTGTTTTTT. Amino acids: CASTDPGARAAGELFF.

The chain uses TRBV6-1 and TRBJ2-1; D remains unclear. In germline, CDR1 is MNHNS, CDR2 SASEGT. V was shortened by 3 bases and J by 12 bases, with 12 bases between the two germline ends. This CDR3 has 12 residues. The CDR3 spells CASSELRFWQFF. In DNA form, the CDR3 reads TGTGCCAGCAGTGAGCTGCGCTTTTGGCAGTTCTTC.

The rearrangement uses TRBV7-6 and TRBJ2-2; TRBD2 aligns across 12 bases. Germline V gene lookup returns CDR1 SGHVS and CDR2 FNYEAQ. Trimming removed 1 base from V and 5 bases from J; junction bases left unmatched: 2. CDR3 size: 16 residues. CDR3 nucleotide sequence: TGTGCCAGCAGCTTAGATCTAGCGGGAGGGACCGGGGAGCTGTTTTTT. It yields the protein CASSLDLAGGTGELFF.

This chain links TRBV13 with TRBJ1-3; D not certain. CDR3 length: 17 amino acids. Germline V lookup: CDR1 PRHDT, CDR2 FYEKMQ (reference sequence). Trimming stripped 0 bases from V and 0 bases from J, with 12 bases between. For the CDR3, the DNA is TGTGCCAGCAGCTTAGGACCTGTGGGGAGCTCTGGAAACACCATATATTTT. Its translation: CASSLGPVGSSGNTIYF.